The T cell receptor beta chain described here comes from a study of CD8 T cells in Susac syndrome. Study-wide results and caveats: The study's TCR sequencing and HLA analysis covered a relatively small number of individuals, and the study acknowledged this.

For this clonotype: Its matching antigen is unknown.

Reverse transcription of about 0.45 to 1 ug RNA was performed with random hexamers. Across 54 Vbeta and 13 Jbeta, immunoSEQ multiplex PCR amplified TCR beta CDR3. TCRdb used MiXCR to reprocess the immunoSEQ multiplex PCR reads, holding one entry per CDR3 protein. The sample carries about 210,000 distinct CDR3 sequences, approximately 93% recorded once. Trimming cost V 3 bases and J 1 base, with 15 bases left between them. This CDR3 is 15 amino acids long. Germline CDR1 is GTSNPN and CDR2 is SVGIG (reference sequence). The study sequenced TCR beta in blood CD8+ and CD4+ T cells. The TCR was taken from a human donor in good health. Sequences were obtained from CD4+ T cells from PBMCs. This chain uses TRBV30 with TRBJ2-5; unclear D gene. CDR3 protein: CAWSNDRTPQETQYF. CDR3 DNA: TGTGCCTGGAGCAACGACCGTACTCCCCAAGAGACCCAGTACTTC. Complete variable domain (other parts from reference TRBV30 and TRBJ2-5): SQTIHQWPATLVQPVGSPLSLECTVEGTSNPNLYWYRQAAGRGLQLLFYSVGIGQISSEVPQNLSASRPQDRQFILSSKKLLLSDSGFYLCAWSNDRTPQETQYFGPGTRLLVL.